The following is a TCR beta chain sequence with its context. The antigen remains unidentified. The source of the sample is a study of T cell repertoires in cytomegalovirus infection. Study-wide results and caveats: Public TCR beta family frequency separated CMV-and-HLA carriers, including in an independent cohort.

TCRdb called the reads again in MiXCR, with one record for every CDR3 protein. The repertoire consists of approximately 750,000 distinct CDR3 sequences, with about a third occurring once and the leading ten covering under 3%. The germline V gene encodes CDR1 DFQATT and CDR2 SNEGSKA (reference sequence). V gave up 2 bases and J gave up 4 bases; unmatched junction bases: 4. The CDR3 covers 14 residues. Sequencing was performed on PBMCs. The rearrangement uses TRBV20-1 and TRBJ1-2, with 10 bases that match TRBD1. The TCR comes from a human donor in good health (CMV status not recorded). Some clones in this sample may be carry-over from other donors' samples. CDR3 nucleotides: TGCAGTGCTAGATTTTGGGACAGGGGCTATGGCTACACCTTC. Encoded protein: CSARFWDRGYGYTF.